One and the same sample provided the 18 T cell receptor beta chains below, sequenced in a study of memory CD4+ T cells and cytomegalovirus serostatus. Measured with immunoSEQ multiplex PCR; TCRdb has only the in-frame clones, and not every one. The sample has roughly 49,000 clones; roughly 80% are singletons. Single viable CD3+CD4+CD8-CD45RO+ cells were sorted as the memory CD4+ T cells. Sequencing was done on a sample of memory CD4+ T cells from blood. All receptors come from an adult in good health and CMV-seronegative.

V usage is TRBV21-1 and J usage is TRBJ1-6. TRBV21-1 is an annotated pseudogene. CDR3 size: 16 residues. CDR3 in amino acids: CARHHRWRGYNSPLHF. The CDR3 coding sequence is TGTGCCAGGCACCACCGCTGGAGGGGGTATAATTCACCCCTCCACTTT.

This clone was seen only once. This same CDR3 is encoded by further DNA sequences in the sample. The J gene is TRBJ1-6, the V gene TRBV9; D is uncertain. The CDR3 covers 13 residues. Trimming removed 1 base at V and 7 bases at J, with 6 bases between. CDR1 is SGDLS, CDR2 YYNGEE, per germline. CDR3 sequence (DNA): TGTGCCAGCAGCGTAACGGGGAATTCACCCCTCCACTTT. This encodes CASSVTGNSPLHF.

J is TRBJ1-3 and V is TRBV11-2; weak D call: TRBD1 (6 bases). Trimming cost V 0 bases and J 3 bases, with 15 bases left between them. CDR3 length: 17 residues. Germline V gene lookup returns CDR1 SGHAT and CDR2 FQNNGV. CDR3 DNA: TGTGCCAGCAGCTTAGACCAGGACAGCCGCTATGGAAACACCATATATTTT. This sequence encodes CASSLDQDSRYGNTIYF.

The V gene is TRBV25-1, the J gene TRBJ2-3; 11 nucleotides line up with TRBD2. Trimming took 5 bases from V and 4 from J; bases not matched to a gene: 8. CDR1 is MGHDK and CDR2 is SYGVNS in the germline V gene. The CDR3 runs to 16 residues. The CDR3 loop is CASSRTSGGPADTQYF. The DNA for the CDR3 is TGTGCCAGCAGTAGAACTAGCGGGGGCCCAGCAGATACGCAGTATTTT.

This chain uses TRBV7-6 with TRBJ1-5, with D unresolved. The CDR3 spans 13 residues. The V gene's germline CDR1 is SGHVS and CDR2 FNYEAQ. Trimming cost V 5 bases and J 2 bases, with 7 bases left between them. CDR3 DNA sequence: TGTGCCAGCAGCCCCTTTGGCAATCAGCCCCAGCATTTT. It codes for CASSPFGNQPQHF.

V usage is TRBV5-4 and J usage is TRBJ1-2, with D possibly TRBD1 on 5 matching bases. This CDR3 contains 15 residues. V lost 4 bases and J 4 bases, leaving 17 bases between the germline ends. CDR1 is SGHNT and CDR2 is YYREEE in the germline V gene (reference sequence). This CDR3 is CASSGDAGPSYGYTF. The CDR3 DNA reads as TGTGCCAGCAGCGGGGACGCCGGGCCTTCCTATGGCTACACCTTC.

The chain carries TRBV25-1 and TRBJ1-1; the match to TRBD1 covers 11 bases. The CDR3 is 13 amino acids. V was pared by 7 bases and J by 5 bases, with 3 bases of the junction left unmatched. In germline, CDR1 is MGHDK, CDR2 SYGVNS. This chain's CDR3 is CASIRDRGTEAFF. The CDR3 bases are TGTGCCAGCATCAGGGACAGGGGGACTGAAGCTTTCTTT.

The rearrangement joins TRBV30 to TRBJ1-5; D possibly corresponds to TRBD1 (5 bases). There are 15 residues in the CDR3. V lost 2 bases and J 1 base, leaving 12 bases between the germline ends. From germline, CDR1 is GTSNPN and CDR2 SVGIG (reference sequence). This CDR3 is CAWSTGGGSNQPQHF. CDR3 nucleotides: TGTGCCTGGAGTACGGGGGGAGGCAGCAATCAGCCCCAGCATTTT.

The chain uses TRBV2 and TRBJ2-7; the D gene is possibly TRBD1 (6 bases). CDR1 and CDR2 (germline): SNHLY, FYNNEI. V dropped 5 bases and J dropped 6 bases, with 20 bases sitting between them. This CDR3 has 15 amino acids. The CDR3 protein is CASSPIQGRLSEQYF. The CDR3 region has the DNA TGTGCCAGCAGTCCGATCCAGGGGCGGCTCAGCGAGCAGTACTTC.

This clone has just one count. The chain combines TRBV7-2 with TRBJ2-7; no firm D call. The CDR3 consists of 15 residues. Trimming stripped 2 bases from V and 0 bases from J, with 11 bases between. Germline V gene sequence: CDR1 SGHTA, CDR2 FQGNSA. As DNA, the CDR3 is TGTGCCAGCAGCTTATCGGCCGTCAGCTCCTACGAGCAGTACTTC. The encoded protein is CASSLSAVSSYEQYF. The full variable domain, its missing parts supplied by reference TRBV7-2 and TRBJ2-7, is GAGVSQSPSNKVTEKGKDVELRCDPISGHTALYWYRQSLGQGLEFLIYFQGNSAPDKSGLPSDRFSAERTGGSVSTLTIQRTQQEDSAVYLCASSLSAVSSYEQYFGPGTRLTVT.

The rearrangement joins TRBV15 to TRBJ1-6; TRBD1 matches 12 bases. Germline loops: CDR1 LNHNV, CDR2 YYDKDF (reference sequence). The CDR3 is made up of 14 amino acids. With 9 bases clipped from V and 11 bases from J, the junction kept 8 bases outside the gene matches. In nucleotides, the CDR3 is TGTGCCACGGGCCGGGACAGGGGGCTCGCACCCCTCCACTTT. Its protein product is CATGRDRGLAPLHF.

This clone was found once. The V call is TRBV5-1, the J call TRBJ2-1, with 8 bases identical to TRBD2. V lost 4 bases and J lost 6; bases outside the gene matches: 9. Germline CDR1 is SGHRS and CDR2 is YFSETQ. The CDR3 loop spans 15 amino acids. The DNA for the CDR3 is TGCGCCAGCAGCCTTCTCTCGGGGGGGACCAATGAGCAGTTCTTC. Residues: CASSLLSGGTNEQFF.

This clone was seen a handful of times. The chain carries TRBV5-4 and TRBJ2-2, with D tentatively TRBD1 or TRBD2 (6 bases each). The germline V gene encodes CDR1 SGHNT and CDR2 YYREEE (reference sequence). The V and J ends lost 0 bases and 3 bases respectively, with 21 bases between them. The CDR3 consists of 19 residues. CDR3 DNA sequence: TGTGCCAGCAGCTTGGGGACAGAGAGAAGGGGGGCTTACACCGGGGAGCTGTTTTTT. Amino acids: CASSLGTERRGAYTGELFF.

The rearrangement joins TRBV6-1 to TRBJ2-4, with 9 nucleotides matching TRBD1. V was clipped by 7 bases and J by 6 bases; unmatched bases: 7. The V gene's germline CDR1 is MNHNS and CDR2 SASEGT. This CDR3 has 14 amino acids. The CDR3 here is CASTPNRGPNIQYF. Written as DNA, the CDR3 is TGTGCCAGCACCCCAAACAGGGGGCCAAACATTCAGTACTTC.

The V call is TRBV12-5, the J call TRBJ2-3; D is unclear. V lost 2 bases to trimming and J lost 3 bases, with 3 bases between them. CDR3 length: 12 amino acids. CDR1 is LGHNT, CDR2 FRNRAP, per germline. The CDR3 here is CASGLSTDTQYF. CDR3 DNA sequence: TGTGCTAGTGGTTTGTCAACAGATACGCAGTATTTT.

The CDR3 region is CASSPPSGGLTDTQYF. As DNA, the CDR3 is TGTGCCAGCTCACCACCCAGCGGGGGCCTCACAGATACGCAGTATTTT. The chain combines TRBV18 with TRBJ2-3; 8 bases align to TRBD2. The V gene's germline CDR1 is KGHSH and CDR2 LQKENI. The trim removed 0 bases at V and 2 bases at J, leaving 4 bases unmatched. The CDR3 spans 16 residues.

Here the CDR3 DNA reads TGTGCCACCAGCAGAGATAATGGCAGGGATGTCGGAGGCACTGAAGCTTTCTTT. It encodes CATSRDNGRDVGGTEAFF. The chain employs TRBV15 and TRBJ1-1, with D perhaps TRBD1 (5 bases). The CDR3 loop spans 18 amino acids. Germline V gene data show CDR1 as LNHNV and CDR2 as YYDKDF (reference sequence). The ends were cut back, 0 bases at V and 4 bases at J, with 21 bases in the middle.

The chain combines TRBV5-1 with TRBJ2-5; 11 bases match TRBD2. Germline V lookup: CDR1 SGHRS, CDR2 YFSETQ. The CDR3 covers 15 residues. The junction had 3 bases not matched to a gene; V was cut back by 0 bases and J by 5 bases. CDR3 loop: CASSLELAGAETQYF. The CDR3 DNA follows: TGCGCCAGCAGCTTGGAACTAGCGGGGGCCGAGACCCAGTACTTC.